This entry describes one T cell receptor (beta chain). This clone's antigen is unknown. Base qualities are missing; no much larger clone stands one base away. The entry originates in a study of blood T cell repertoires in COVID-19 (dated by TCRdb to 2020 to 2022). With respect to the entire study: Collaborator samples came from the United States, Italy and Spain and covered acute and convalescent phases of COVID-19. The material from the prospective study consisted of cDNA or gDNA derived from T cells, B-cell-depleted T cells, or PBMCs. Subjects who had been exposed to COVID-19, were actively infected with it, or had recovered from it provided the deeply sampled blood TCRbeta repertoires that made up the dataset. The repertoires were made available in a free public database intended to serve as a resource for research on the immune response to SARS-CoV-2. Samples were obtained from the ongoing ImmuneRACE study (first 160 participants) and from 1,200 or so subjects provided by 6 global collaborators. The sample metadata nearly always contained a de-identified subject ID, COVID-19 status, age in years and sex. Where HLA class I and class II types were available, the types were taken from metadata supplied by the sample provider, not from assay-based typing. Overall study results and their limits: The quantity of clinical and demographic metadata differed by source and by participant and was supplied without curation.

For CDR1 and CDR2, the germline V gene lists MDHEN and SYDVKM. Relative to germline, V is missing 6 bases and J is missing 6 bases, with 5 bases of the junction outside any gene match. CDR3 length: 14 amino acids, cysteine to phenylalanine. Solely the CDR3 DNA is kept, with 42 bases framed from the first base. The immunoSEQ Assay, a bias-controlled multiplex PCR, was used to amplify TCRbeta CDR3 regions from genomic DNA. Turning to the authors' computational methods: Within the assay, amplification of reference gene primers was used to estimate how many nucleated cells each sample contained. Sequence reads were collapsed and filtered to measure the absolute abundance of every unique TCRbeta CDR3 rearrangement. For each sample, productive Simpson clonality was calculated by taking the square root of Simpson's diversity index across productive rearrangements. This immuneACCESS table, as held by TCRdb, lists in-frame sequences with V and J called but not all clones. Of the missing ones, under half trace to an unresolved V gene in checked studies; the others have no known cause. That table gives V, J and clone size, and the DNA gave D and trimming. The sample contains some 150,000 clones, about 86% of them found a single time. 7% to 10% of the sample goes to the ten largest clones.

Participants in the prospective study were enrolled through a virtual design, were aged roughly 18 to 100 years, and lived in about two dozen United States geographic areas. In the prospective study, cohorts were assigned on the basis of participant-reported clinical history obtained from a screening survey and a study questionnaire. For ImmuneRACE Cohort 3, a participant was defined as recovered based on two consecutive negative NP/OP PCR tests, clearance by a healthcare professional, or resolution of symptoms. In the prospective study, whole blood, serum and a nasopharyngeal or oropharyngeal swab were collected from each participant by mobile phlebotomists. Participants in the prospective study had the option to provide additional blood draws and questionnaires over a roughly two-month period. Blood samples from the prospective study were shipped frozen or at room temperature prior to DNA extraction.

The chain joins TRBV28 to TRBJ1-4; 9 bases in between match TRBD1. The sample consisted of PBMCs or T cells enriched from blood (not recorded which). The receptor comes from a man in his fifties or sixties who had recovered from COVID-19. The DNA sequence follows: TGTGCCAGCAGCCCACAGGGGGCAGATGAAAAACTGTTTTTT. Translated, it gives CASSPQGADEKLFF. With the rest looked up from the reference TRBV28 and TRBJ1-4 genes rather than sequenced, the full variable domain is DVKVTQSSRYLVKRTGEKVFLECVQDMDHENMFWYRQDPGLGLRLIYFSYDVKMKEKGDIPEGYSVSREKKERFSLILESASTNQTSMYLCASSPQGADEKLFFGSGTQLSVL.